Listed below are T cell receptor beta chains from one sample, sequenced in a study of shared clonotypes between healthy human individuals. Sequencing was performed with immunoSEQ multiplex PCR; in TCRdb, only in-frame clones are kept and a portion is missing. The data show some 630,000 clones, about 96% seen once. Input material: naive CD8+ T cells sorted from blood. The receptors here all came from a woman aged 25 to 39 in good health. Each CDR3 is given with its conserved first and last residue. A D gene is named only where the DNA matches it firmly. The size field is filled for only some rows; it gives once, few, many or a size class.

TRBV2,-,TRBD1,TRBJ2-3,CASSATGPTDTQYF,TGTGCCAGCAGTGCGACAGGGCCCACAGATACGCAGTATTTT
TRBV7-9,-,-,TRBJ1-2,CASRRRGDYGYTF,TGTGCCAGCAGGAGGAGGGGGGACTATGGCTACACCTTC
TRBV7-8,-,-,TRBJ2-1,CASSFLMDEQFF,TGTGCCAGCAGCTTCCTAATGGATGAGCAGTTCTTC
TRBV19,-,TRBD2,TRBJ2-5,CASKPLAGGETQYF,TGTGCCAGTAAACCCCTAGCGGGAGGAGAGACCCAGTACTTC
TRBV9,once,TRBD1,TRBJ2-7,CASSATGASYEQYF,TGTGCCAGCAGCGCGACAGGGGCTAGCTACGAGCAGTACTTC
TRBV5-5,-,TRBD1,TRBJ2-7,CASSPRTGKFHEQYF,TGTGCCAGCAGCCCAAGGACAGGAAAATTTCACGAGCAGTACTTC
TRBV15,-,TRBD2,TRBJ2-3,CATQRGGTSTDTQYF,TGTGCCACCCAACGGGGGGGAACTAGCACAGATACGCAGTATTTT
TRBV5-1,-,TRBD2,TRBJ2-2,CASSLTPSGRSGELFF,TGCGCCAGCAGCTTGACCCCTAGCGGGAGATCCGGGGAGCTGTTTTTT
TRBV27,-,TRBD1,TRBJ2-2,CASSPNAGTGLTGELFF,TGTGCCAGCAGTCCCAATGCCGGGACAGGCCTCACCGGGGAGCTGTTTTTT
TRBV7-9,-,-,TRBJ2-1,CASSRLVGGEQFF,TGTGCCAGCAGCCGCCTAGTGGGCGGTGAGCAGTTCTTC
TRBV4-2,-,TRBD1,TRBJ1-3,CASSQGRQGAGNTIYF,TGTGCCAGCAGCCAAGGTCGACAGGGAGCGGGAAACACCATATATTTT
TRBV4-2,-,-,TRBJ1-5,CASSQGGAGPQHF,TGTGCCAGCAGCCAAGGGGGGGCGGGGCCCCAGCATTTT
TRBV13,once,-,TRBJ2-7,CASSPGAQEYEQYF,TGTGCCAGCAGTCCCGGGGCACAGGAATACGAGCAGTACTTC
TRBV2,-,-,TRBJ1-5,CASSYAGVDQPQHF,TGTGCCAGCAGCTACGCAGGGGTTGATCAGCCCCAGCATTTT
TRBV11-2,-,TRBD2,TRBJ2-5,CASSGRLAGLGETQYF,TGTGCCAGCAGCGGAAGACTAGCGGGGCTGGGGGAGACCCAGTACTTC
TRBV7-9,-,TRBD1,TRBJ2-1,CASEGQGPTRGPEQFF,TGTGCCAGCGAAGGACAGGGGCCAACTAGGGGACCCGAGCAGTTCTTC
TRBV28,-,-,TRBJ1-6,CASSLFLTANSPLHF,TGTGCCAGCAGTTTATTTTTGACCGCAAATTCACCCCTCCACTTT
TRBV6-5,once,-,TRBJ2-7,CASSYRSSGYEQYF,TGTGCCAGCAGTTATCGATCCTCCGGGTACGAGCAGTACTTC
TRBV29-1,-,TRBD2,TRBJ2-1,CSVVGGSATSGISYNEQFF,TGCAGCGTTGTTGGTGGATCGGCGACTAGCGGGATTTCCTACAATGAGCAGTTCTTC
TRBV5-4,-,TRBD1,TRBJ1-1,CASSHRDRAFEAFF,TGTGCCAGCAGCCACCGAGACAGGGCTTTTGAAGCTTTCTTT
TRBV29-1,-,TRBD1,TRBJ1-3,CSVAGGAGSGNTIYF,TGCAGCGTGGCAGGGGGCGCTGGGTCTGGAAACACCATATATTTT
TRBV5-6,-,-,TRBJ1-1,CASSWGPFRGGTNTEAFF,TGTGCCAGCAGCTGGGGACCCTTCAGGGGCGGAACGAACACTGAAGCTTTCTTT
TRBV19,-,TRBD1,TRBJ2-1,CASRQDRGRYEQFF,TGTGCCAGTAGGCAGGACAGGGGGCGGTATGAGCAGTTCTTC
TRBV6-5,-,-,TRBJ2-7,CASSPGRSGGYEQYF,TGTGCCAGCAGCCCAGGGCGTAGTGGTGGGTACGAGCAGTACTTC
TRBV28,once,-,TRBJ2-7,CASSFQGQYEQYF,TGTGCCAGCAGTTTCCAGGGGCAGTACGAGCAGTACTTC
TRBV28,-,-,TRBJ1-2,CASGDAYQRNYGYTF,TGTGCCAGCGGAGACGCATACCAGCGTAACTATGGCTACACCTTC
TRBV18,-,-,TRBJ1-1,CASSPFKAGMNTEAFF,TGTGCCAGCTCACCATTTAAAGCAGGGATGAACACTGAAGCTTTCTTT
TRBV19,-,TRBD1,TRBJ2-3,CASSPGQVTDTQYF,TGTGCCAGTAGCCCGGGACAGGTCACAGATACGCAGTATTTT
TRBV7-9,-,-,TRBJ2-2,CASSTDYKKNGELFF,TGTGCCAGCAGCACTGACTACAAAAAGAACGGGGAGCTGTTTTTT
TRBV5-8,-,TRBD1,TRBJ1-3,CASSWKDRVDTIYF,TGTGCCAGCAGCTGGAAGGACAGGGTGGACACCATATATTTT
TRBV7-9,-,TRBD1,TRBJ1-2,CASSGYRGRIYGYTF,TGTGCCAGCAGCGGATACAGGGGGCGCATCTATGGCTACACCTTC
TRBV5-1,-,-,TRBJ1-1,CASSFSNMNTEAFF,TGCGCCAGCAGCTTCAGCAACATGAACACTGAAGCTTTCTTT
TRBV7-9,once,-,TRBJ1-1,CASSLDGANTEAFF,TGTGCCAGCAGCTTAGATGGCGCGAACACTGAAGCTTTCTTT
TRBV2,-,-,TRBJ1-5,CASRGQGGSNQPQHF,TGTGCCAGCAGAGGCCAAGGGGGGAGCAATCAGCCCCAGCATTTT
TRBV28,-,-,TRBJ1-5,CASSFPGDQPQHF,TGTGCCAGCAGTTTTCCGGGAGATCAGCCCCAGCATTTT
TRBV4-2,-,-,TRBJ2-1,CASSQDSGEGNNEQFF,TGTGCCAGCAGCCAAGATTCCGGCGAAGGCAACAATGAGCAGTTCTTC
TRBV28,-,-,TRBJ2-5,CASSLSPMTGQETQYF,TGTGCCAGCAGTTTATCCCCAATGACAGGACAAGAGACCCAGTACTTC
TRBV10-2,few,-,TRBJ2-7,CASTRGVYEQYF,TGCGCCAGCACCAGAGGGGTCTACGAGCAGTACTTC
TRBV14,-,TRBD1,TRBJ1-2,CASSQMTGAVYGYTF,TGTGCCAGCAGCCAAATGACAGGGGCGGTCTATGGCTACACCTTC
TRBV19,-,-,TRBJ1-1,CASSIPGANNEAFF,TGTGCCAGTAGTATTCCAGGGGCCAATAATGAAGCTTTCTTT
TRBV5-1,-,-,TRBJ1-4,CASSLEGNKGEKLFF,TGCGCCAGCAGCTTGGAGGGAAATAAGGGTGAAAAACTGTTTTTT
TRBV19,-,TRBD2,TRBJ2-7,CASSPGDYSYEQYF,TGTGCCAGTAGTCCTGGGGACTACTCCTACGAGCAGTACTTC
TRBV9,once,TRBD1,TRBJ2-7,CASSVGGQGAQYF,TGTGCCAGCAGCGTAGGGGGACAGGGCGCGCAGTACTTC
TRBV19,-,-,TRBJ1-5,CASSPEGGVSNQPQHF,TGTGCCAGTAGTCCTGAGGGGGGTGTAAGCAATCAGCCCCAGCATTTT
TRBV27,-,TRBD1,TRBJ2-7,CASSTPRQGSYEQYF,TGTGCCAGCAGTACACCTCGACAGGGATCATACGAGCAGTACTTC
TRBV5-1,-,TRBD2,TRBJ2-1,CASSGTSGSSYNEQFF,TGCGCCAGCAGCGGAACTAGCGGGAGTTCCTACAATGAGCAGTTCTTC
TRBV11-2,-,-,TRBJ2-7,CASSLGTYEQYF,TGTGCCAGCAGCCTCGGGACTTACGAGCAGTACTTC
TRBV10-1,-,TRBD1,TRBJ2-1,CASGRGTGSYNEQFF,TGCGCCAGCGGCCGAGGGACAGGGTCGTACAATGAGCAGTTCTTC
TRBV25-1,-,-,TRBJ2-2,CASSDLIEYNTGELFF,TGTGCCAGCAGTGACCTTATCGAGTACAACACCGGGGAGCTGTTTTTT
TRBV28,-,-,TRBJ2-5,CASQVPVRTGAETQYF,TGTGCCAGCCAAGTCCCGGTTAGGACGGGAGCGGAGACCCAGTACTTC
TRBV28,-,-,TRBJ2-7,CASSFRGYSYEQYF,TGTGCCAGCAGTTTTAGAGGATACTCCTACGAGCAGTACTTC
TRBV4-1,-,-,TRBJ2-2,CASSQLPTRVNDTGELFF,TGCGCCAGCAGCCAACTGCCAACTAGGGTCAATGACACCGGGGAGCTGTTTTTT
TRBV28,-,-,TRBJ1-5,CASSLLGDQPQHF,TGTGCCAGCAGTTTACTCGGGGATCAGCCCCAGCATTTT
TRBV28,many,-,TRBJ2-1,CASTTYNEQFF,TGTGCCAGCACCACATACAATGAGCAGTTCTTC
TRBV5-5,-,TRBD1,TRBJ2-7,CASSLTGTGVRAQYF,TGTGCCAGCAGCTTAACCGGGACAGGGGTTCGCGCGCAGTACTTC
TRBV11-2,-,-,TRBJ1-1,CASSSRVLNTEAFF,TGTGCCAGCAGCAGCCGGGTCCTGAACACTGAAGCTTTCTTT
TRBV10-1,-,TRBD1,TRBJ1-1,CASSERDSPAGNTEAFF,TGCGCCAGCAGTGAGCGGGACAGTCCCGCAGGGAACACTGAAGCTTTCTTT